This T cell receptor (beta chain) came from a study of graft-versus-host responses after intestinal transplantation. This CDR3 is built from 16 residues. J was trimmed by 5 bases and V by 0 bases; bases with no gene match: 7. Per the germline V gene, CDR1 is SGDLS and CDR2 is YYNGEE. With regard to this clone: Its specificity is unknown.

Profiled with immunoSEQ multiplex PCR; TCRdb holds only in-frame clones, not every one. Of fewer than 120,000 clones in the sample, around 93% were seen once. The TCR sequence derives from a human donor who received an intestinal transplant. The V call is TRBV9, the J call TRBJ1-4; 7 nucleotides line up with TRBD1. This material consisted of unstimulated CD8+ T cells sorted from spleen or lymph node cells, taken before intestinal transplant. CDR3 sequence reads: CASSVGGDSLNEKLFF. As DNA, the CDR3 is TGTGCCAGCAGCGTAGGAGGGGACAGTTTAAATGAAAAACTGTTTTTT.